One and the same sample provided the 21 T cell receptor beta chains below, sequenced in a study of blood T cell repertoires in COVID-19. The assay was immunoSEQ multiplex PCR, and TCRdb's table has in-frame clones only and misses some. The sample has around 110,000 clones, 75% to 90% seen once. What was sequenced was peripheral blood. All receptors come from a man in his thirties or forties with acute or convalescent COVID-19.

The chain recombines TRBV4-3 with TRBJ1-6; no firm D call. The CDR3 totals 15 residues. Trimming removed 4 bases from V and 5 bases from J, with 12 bases in between. Germline V gives CDR1 LGHNA, CDR2 YSLEER. CDR3: CASSRTHGDNSPLHF. The CDR3 coding sequence is TGCGCCAGCAGCCGAACACACGGGGATAATTCACCCCTCCACTTT.

In its sample, this clone was seen a few times. This chain uses TRBV12-3 or TRBV12-4 with TRBJ1-1, with TRBD1 identical over 10 bases. V trimming: 7 bases; J trimming: 10 bases; junction bases outside the gene matches: 9. The CDR3 covers 13 residues. CDR3 loop: CASTSTGGGGAFF. The DNA for the CDR3 is TGTGCCAGCACCTCGACAGGGGGCGGGGGAGCTTTCTTT.

This clone showed up just a few times. J is TRBJ1-3 and V is TRBV19, with 8 bases aligning to TRBD1. Per the germline V gene, CDR1 is LNHDA and CDR2 is SQIVND (reference sequence). This CDR3 is built from 12 residues. With V trimmed by 5 bases and J by 11 bases, 5 bases remained unmatched. The CDR3 nucleotides read TGTGCCAGTAGTGCCGACAGGGGAGCCATATATTTT. It is translated as CASSADRGAIYF.

The chain links TRBV6-5 to TRBJ2-7; TRBD1 matches 8 bases. V was pared by 4 bases and J by 2 bases, with 4 bases of the junction left unmatched. CDR3 length equals 14 residues. The germline V gene encodes CDR1 MNHEY and CDR2 SVGAGI. CDR3 amino acids: CASSSTGDPYEQYF. Here the CDR3 DNA reads TGTGCCAGCAGTTCGACAGGGGACCCCTACGAGCAGTACTTC.

The rearrangement links TRBV9 to TRBJ1-4, with 12 bases matching TRBD1. Germline V gene lookup returns CDR1 SGDLS and CDR2 YYNGEE. Unmatched junction bases numbered 3, after V lost 4 bases and J lost 5 bases. CDR3 length: 15 amino acids. CDR3 bases: TGTGCCAGCAGCCTCGGGACAGGGGGCAATGAAAAACTGTTTTTT. As protein: CASSLGTGGNEKLFF.

The rearrangement uses TRBV7-2 and TRBJ2-5, with 8 bases aligning to TRBD2. CDR1 SGHTA and CDR2 FQGNSA come from the germline V gene. This CDR3 is 15 amino acids long. V lost 3 bases to trimming and J lost 6 bases; unmatched junction nucleotides: 9. CDR3 DNA: TGTGCCAGCAGCTTTTATCGGGGGGGCGGGCAGACCCAGTACTTC. It translates to CASSFYRGGGQTQYF.

The chain is built from TRBV6-5 and TRBJ2-3; 10 bases fit TRBD2. The trim removed 7 bases at V and 4 bases at J, leaving 8 bases unmatched. The germline V gene encodes CDR1 MNHEY and CDR2 SVGAGI. The CDR3 runs 15 residues. Here the CDR3 reads CASIGASGGPDTQYF. The CDR3 nucleotides read TGTGCCAGCATAGGGGCTAGCGGGGGTCCAGATACGCAGTATTTT.

The chain carries TRBV5-6 and TRBJ1-3; D ambiguous. The V end was cut by 4 bases, the J end by 4 bases, with 9 bases between. This CDR3 has 13 residues. CDR1 and CDR2 (germline): SGHDT, YYEEEE. This CDR3 reads CASSMVSGNTIYF. The CDR3 region has the DNA TGTGCCAGCAGCATGGTATCCGGAAACACCATATATTTT.

V usage is TRBV4-1 and J usage is TRBJ2-1; D might be TRBD2 (6 bases). V was pared by 4 bases and J by 1 base, with 14 bases between. The germline gives CDR1 MGHRA, CDR2 YSYEKL. This CDR3 is 16 amino acids long. The CDR3 nucleotides are TGCGCCAGCAGCCCAGAGTCGGGACTGTCCTACAATGAGCAGTTCTTC. Translating gives CASSPESGLSYNEQFF.

V usage is TRBV18 and J usage is TRBJ2-5, with 11 nucleotides matching TRBD1. CDR3 length equals 16 residues. Germline V CDR1 and CDR2: KGHSH, LQKENI. The V segment lost 4 bases and the J segment 4 bases; nucleotides outside the gene matches: 8. The CDR3 here is CASSRATGTGGETQYF. CDR3 nucleotide sequence: TGTGCCAGCTCACGAGCAACCGGGACAGGGGGAGAGACCCAGTACTTC.

This rearrangement joins TRBV7-8 to TRBJ2-1; D is ambiguous. This CDR3 is 16 amino acids long. With 0 bases removed from V and 0 bases from J, the gap between germline ends came to 9 bases. Germline V gene data show CDR1 as SGHVS and CDR2 as FQNEAQ. CDR3 coding DNA: TGTGCCAGCAGCTTAGCGCCTAGAAGCTCCTACAATGAGCAGTTCTTC. Protein: CASSLAPRSSYNEQFF.

CDR3 DNA: TGTGCCAGCAGCTTGCGCCTACAGAATTCCTACGAGCAGTACTTC. Residues: CASSLRLQNSYEQYF. The chain couples TRBV5-8 to TRBJ2-7; D not resolved. Germline CDR1 is SGHTS and CDR2 is YDEGEE. Trimming removed 1 base from V and 1 base from J, with 12 bases in between. This CDR3 is built from 15 residues.

The chain is built from TRBV20-1 and TRBJ2-1; D unresolved. CDR1 is DFQATT, CDR2 SNEGSKA, per germline (reference sequence). This CDR3 is built from 11 residues. The germline V and J ends were trimmed by 2 bases and 7 bases, with 6 bases remaining between them. The CDR3 region has the DNA TGCAGTGCTAGATTCGTGAATGAGCAGTTCTTC. Translated, it gives CSARFVNEQFF.

The chain recombines TRBV14 with TRBJ1-2; 8 bases map to TRBD1. V lost 2 bases, J lost 7 bases, and 6 bases stayed unmatched. The CDR3 is 14 residues long. Germline V gene lookup returns CDR1 SGHDN and CDR2 FVKESK. CDR3 protein: CASSQRQGYVGYTF. For the CDR3, the DNA is TGTGCCAGCAGCCAAAGACAGGGGTATGTTGGCTACACCTTC.

This chain joins TRBV5-6 and TRBJ1-6; D call uncertain. The CDR3 spans 16 residues. Germline values: CDR1 SGHDT, CDR2 YYEEEE. V lost 0 bases and J 8 bases, leaving 15 bases between the germline ends. This CDR3 reads CASSLAKGEIDSPLHF. CDR3 sequence (DNA): TGTGCCAGCAGCTTGGCCAAGGGAGAAATAGATTCACCCCTCCACTTT.

DNA for the CDR3: TGTGCCAGCAGCCGTCGGACAGGGGCTGATCAGCCCCAGCATTTT. As protein: CASSRRTGADQPQHF. The chain joins TRBV28 to TRBJ1-5; TRBD1 aligns across 9 bases. The CDR3 spans 15 residues. V lost 6 bases, J lost 5 bases, and 8 bases stayed unmatched. Germline-derived CDR1 and CDR2 are MDHEN and SYDVKM.

V is TRBV15 and J is TRBJ2-6; D might be TRBD1 (5 bases). Trimming cost V 0 bases and J 4 bases, with 7 bases left between them. The CDR3 is 15 amino acids. Germline V lookup: CDR1 LNHNV, CDR2 YYDKDF (reference sequence). The CDR3 protein is CATSRDQGGANVLTF. Written as DNA, the CDR3 is TGTGCCACCAGCAGAGATCAGGGAGGGGCCAACGTCCTGACTTTC.

The CDR3 DNA is TGTGCCAGCAGTTTGTGGGGACAGGGATTTGGTGAAGCTTTCTTT. Translated, it gives CASSLWGQGFGEAFF. J is TRBJ1-1 and V is TRBV27; the match to TRBD1 covers 9 bases. The junction had 9 bases not matched to a gene; V was cut back by 3 bases and J by 7 bases. The CDR3 has 15 amino acids. Germline V CDR1 and CDR2: MNHEY, SMNVEV (reference sequence).

The V gene is TRBV24-1, the J gene TRBJ2-1, with a tentative D call TRBD1 (6 bases). This CDR3 spans 14 amino acids. V was clipped by 4 bases and J by 3 bases, with 9 bases between them. Germline values: CDR1 KGHDR, CDR2 SFDVKD. As DNA, the CDR3 is TGTGCCACCAGTGACACGGACAGCTACAATGAGCAGTTCTTC. Its translation is CATSDTDSYNEQFF.

This clone was picked up one time. The CDR3 region is CASRWDNQETQYF. Here the CDR3 DNA reads TGTGCCTCCAGGTGGGACAACCAAGAGACCCAGTACTTC. The rearrangement links TRBV10-3 to TRBJ2-5, with D possibly matching TRBD1 (6 bases). Germline assignment: CDR1 ENHRY and CDR2 SYGVKD. The CDR3 contains 13 residues. Trimming pared 11 bases from V and 0 bases from J, leaving 13 bases between.

The rearrangement links TRBV5-1 to TRBJ2-5; D perhaps matches TRBD2 (5 bases). Trimming pared 7 bases from V and 5 bases from J, leaving 12 bases between. CDR3 length: 12 residues. The germline V gene encodes CDR1 SGHRS and CDR2 YFSETQ. The CDR3 sequence: CASGTSGETQYF. The DNA of the CDR3 is TGCGCCAGCGGCACCTCGGGGGAGACCCAGTACTTC.